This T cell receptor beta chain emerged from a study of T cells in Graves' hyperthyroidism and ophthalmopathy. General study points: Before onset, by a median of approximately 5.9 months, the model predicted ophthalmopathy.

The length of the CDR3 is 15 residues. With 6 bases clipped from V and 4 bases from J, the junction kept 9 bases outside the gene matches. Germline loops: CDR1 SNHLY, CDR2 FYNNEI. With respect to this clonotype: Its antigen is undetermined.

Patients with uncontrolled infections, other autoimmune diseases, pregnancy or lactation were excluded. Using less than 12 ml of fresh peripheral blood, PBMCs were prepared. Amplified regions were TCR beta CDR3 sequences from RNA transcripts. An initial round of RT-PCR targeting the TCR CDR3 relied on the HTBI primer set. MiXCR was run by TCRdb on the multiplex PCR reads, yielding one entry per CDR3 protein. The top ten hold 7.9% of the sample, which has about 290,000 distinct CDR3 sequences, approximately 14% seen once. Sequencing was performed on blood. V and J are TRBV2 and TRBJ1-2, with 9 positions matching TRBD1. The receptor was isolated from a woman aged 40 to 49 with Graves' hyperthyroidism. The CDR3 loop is CASRDRRDRAYGYTF. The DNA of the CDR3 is TGTGCCAGCAGAGACCGCCGGGACAGGGCCTATGGCTACACCTTC.